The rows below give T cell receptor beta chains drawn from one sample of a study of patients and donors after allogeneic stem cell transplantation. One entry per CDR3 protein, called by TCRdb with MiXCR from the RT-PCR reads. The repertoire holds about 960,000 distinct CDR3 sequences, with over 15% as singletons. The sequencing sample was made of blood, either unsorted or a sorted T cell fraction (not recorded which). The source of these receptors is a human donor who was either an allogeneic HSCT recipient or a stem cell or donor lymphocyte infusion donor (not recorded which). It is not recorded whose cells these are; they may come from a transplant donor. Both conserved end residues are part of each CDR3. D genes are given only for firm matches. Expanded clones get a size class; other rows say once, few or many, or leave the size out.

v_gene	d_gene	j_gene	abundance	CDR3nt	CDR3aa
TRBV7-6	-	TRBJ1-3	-	TGTGCCAGCAGCTTATCCCCACTGGGCCCCTCTGGAAACACCATATATTTT	CASSLSPLGPSGNTIYF
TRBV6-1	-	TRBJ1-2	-	TGTGCAACAGGGAAGACGGTGGATTATGGCTACACCTTC	CATGKTVDYGYTF
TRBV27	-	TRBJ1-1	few	TGTGCCAGCAGCCCTCAGAGGGGTCACACTGAAGCTTTCTTT	CASSPQRGHTEAFF
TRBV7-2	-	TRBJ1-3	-	TGTGCCAGCAGCCTTAGAGTAGGGGGTCGCTCTGGAAACACCATATATTTT	CASSLRVGGRSGNTIYF
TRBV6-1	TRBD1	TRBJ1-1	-	TGTGCCAGCAGTGGACAGACAGGGTCGAACACTGAAGCTTTCTTT	CASSGQTGSNTEAFF
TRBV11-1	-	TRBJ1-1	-	TGTGCCAGCAGCCCTGCTAAAGTCCCCCGTGCTTTCTTT	CASSPAKVPRAFF
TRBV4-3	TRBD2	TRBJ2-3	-	TGCGCCAGCAGCCAAGCACGGAAGCTAGCGGGGAGCACAGATACGCAGTATTTT	CASSQARKLAGSTDTQYF
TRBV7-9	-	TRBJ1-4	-	TGTGCCAGCAGCTTATTAGGGATCACAACTAATGAAAAACTGTTTTTT	CASSLLGITTNEKLFF
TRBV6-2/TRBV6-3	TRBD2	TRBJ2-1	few	TGTGCCAGCAGTTACTCGGTGAAGCGGGAGGGCCGACGGAATGAGCAGTTCTTC	CASSYSVKREGRRNEQFF
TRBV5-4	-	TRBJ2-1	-	TGTGCCAGCAGCTTGGGTGGGGGTGGTGCCTATGAGCAGTTCTTC	CASSLGGGGAYEQFF
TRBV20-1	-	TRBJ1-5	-	TGCAGTGCTAGGAGTATTGCTGGGAGTGGTCAGCCCCAGCATTTT	CSARSIAGSGQPQHF
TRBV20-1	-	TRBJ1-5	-	TGCAGTGCTAGAGATAGAGGCGCGAGGGAGCCCCAGCATTTT	CSARDRGAREPQHF
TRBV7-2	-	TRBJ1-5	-	TGTGCCAGCAGCTCAGGGTGGCAGCCCCAGCATTTT	CASSSGWQPQHF
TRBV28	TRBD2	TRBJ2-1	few	TGTGCCAGCAGTTTACCGCGGGGGGCAAACAATGAGCAGTTCTTC	CASSLPRGANNEQFF
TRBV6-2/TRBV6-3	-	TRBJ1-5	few	TGTGCCAGCAGTTATATACGGGGCAATCAGCCCCAGCATTTT	CASSYIRGNQPQHF
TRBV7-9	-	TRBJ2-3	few	TGTGCCAGCAGCCGGTACAGGGAGAGCACAGATACGCAGTATTTT	CASSRYRESTDTQYF
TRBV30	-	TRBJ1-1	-	TGTGCCTGGAGTACGAACACTGAAGCTTTCTTT	CAWSTNTEAFF
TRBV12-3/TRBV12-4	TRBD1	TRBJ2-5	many	TGTGCCAGCAGTTTGACAGGGGGCGAAGAGACCCAGTACTTC	CASSLTGGEETQYF
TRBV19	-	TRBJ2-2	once	TGTGCCAGTAGTTTTAATACGAACACCGGGGAGCTGTTTTTT	CASSFNTNTGELFF
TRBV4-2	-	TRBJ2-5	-	TGTGCCAGCAGCCAAGGGGGCCCCCCTCCAGAGACCCAGTACTTC	CASSQGGPPPETQYF
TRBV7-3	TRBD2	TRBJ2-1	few	TGTGCCAGCAGTTATACTAGCGGAAAGTACAATGAGCAGTTCTTC	CASSYTSGKYNEQFF
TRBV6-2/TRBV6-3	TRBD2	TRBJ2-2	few	TGTGCCAGCAGTTACAGTAGCGGGGCCCTCCGGACCGGGGAGCTGTTTTTT	CASSYSSGALRTGELFF
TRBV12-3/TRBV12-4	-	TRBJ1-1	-	TGTGCCAGCAGTTCCCTGCGGATTGCTGAAGCTTTCTTT	CASSSLRIAEAFF
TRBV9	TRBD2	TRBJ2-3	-	TGTGCCAGCAGCGTAGATGTTGCGGGGGGCCAGCATACGCAGTATTTT	CASSVDVAGGQHTQYF
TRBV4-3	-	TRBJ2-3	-	TGCGCCAGCAGCATCGGACTAGCCGGGACAGGTACGCAGTATTTT	CASSIGLAGTGTQYF
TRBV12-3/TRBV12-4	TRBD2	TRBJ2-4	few	TGTGCCAGCAGCCGTAGCGGGGGCCTAGCCAAAAACATTCAGTACTTC	CASSRSGGLAKNIQYF
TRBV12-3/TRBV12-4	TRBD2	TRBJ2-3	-	TGTGCCAGCAGTTTGGATCAGGGACTAGCGGGAGTCTCGGGAGATACGCAGTATTTT	CASSLDQGLAGVSGDTQYF
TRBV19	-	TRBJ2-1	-	TGTGCCAGTAGTATCGTCTCCGGCACCTCATCCTACAATGAGCAGTTCTTC	CASSIVSGTSSYNEQFF
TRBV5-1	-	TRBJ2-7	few	TGCGCCAGCAGCGATCAAACCTACGAGCAGTACTTC	CASSDQTYEQYF
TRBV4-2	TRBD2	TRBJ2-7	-	TGTGCCAGCAGCCCTAAATCTAAGAAAGGGCCTTGGGACTACTACGAGCAGTACTTC	CASSPKSKKGPWDYYEQYF
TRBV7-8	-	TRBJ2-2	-	TGTGCCAGCAGCTTAAGGGACAAGAACACCGGGGAGCTGTTTTTT	CASSLRDKNTGELFF
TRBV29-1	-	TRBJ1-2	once	TGCAGCGCTGTGGTTGGGAACTATGGCTACACCTTC	CSAVVGNYGYTF
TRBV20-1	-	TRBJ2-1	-	TGCAGTGCAGAGACAGATAAAAGCTCCTACAATGAGCAGTTCTTC	CSAETDKSSYNEQFF
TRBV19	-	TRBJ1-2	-	TGTGCCAGTAGCCGAGGACGGATTACTAACTATGGCTACACCTTC	CASSRGRITNYGYTF
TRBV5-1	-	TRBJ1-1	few	TGCGCCAGCAGCTTGGGGTATAGGGGAGCTGAAGCTTTCTTT	CASSLGYRGAEAFF
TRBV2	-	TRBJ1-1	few	TGTGCCAGCAGTGATGAGGCAGGGCTGAACGCTTTCTTT	CASSDEAGLNAFF
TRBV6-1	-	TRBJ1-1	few	TGTGCCACCAAACTGCAGGGGACTCTGAACACTGAAGCTTTCTTT	CATKLQGTLNTEAFF
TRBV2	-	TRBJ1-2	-	TGTGCCAGCAATGTTTTCCGGGACTCTTTTCATGGCTACACCTTC	CASNVFRDSFHGYTF
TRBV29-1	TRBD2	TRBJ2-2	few	TGCAGCGTCGGAGCGGGGGCCCTCAACACCGGGGAGCTGTTTTTT	CSVGAGALNTGELFF
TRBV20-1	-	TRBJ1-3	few	TGCAGTGCTAGATGGGGACCCGGAAACACCATATATTTT	CSARWGPGNTIYF
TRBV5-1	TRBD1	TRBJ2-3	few	TGCGCCAGCAGCTCCCACAGGGGGGCAGATACGCAGTATTTT	CASSSHRGADTQYF
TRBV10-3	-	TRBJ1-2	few	TGTGCCATCAGTGAATTCGGAGGGTATGGCTACACCTTC	CAISEFGGYGYTF
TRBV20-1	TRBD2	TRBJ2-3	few	TGCAGTGCGCCCCCTAGCGGGGGCACAGATACGCAGTATTTT	CSAPPSGGTDTQYF
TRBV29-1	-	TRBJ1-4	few	TGCAGCGTTACGGGAAGGGGTGAAAAACTGTTTTTT	CSVTGRGEKLFF
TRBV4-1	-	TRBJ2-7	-	TGCGCCAGCAGCCAAGATGGGGGCGCACCCTACGAGCAGTACTTC	CASSQDGGAPYEQYF
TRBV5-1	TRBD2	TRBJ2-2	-	TGCGCCAGCAGCTTGTACTCAGGGAGGGACACCGGGGAGCTGTTTTTT	CASSLYSGRDTGELFF
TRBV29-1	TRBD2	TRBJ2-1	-	TGCAGCGTTGAACTAGCGGGGTCCTACAATGAGCAGTTCTTC	CSVELAGSYNEQFF
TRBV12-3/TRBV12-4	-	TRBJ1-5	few	TGTGCCAGCAGTCCTCAGGGTATGGCCAATCAGCCCCAGCATTTT	CASSPQGMANQPQHF
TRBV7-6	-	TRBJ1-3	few	TGTGCCAGCAGCTTAGAGGTCCTCAGGGCTGGAAACACCATATATTTT	CASSLEVLRAGNTIYF
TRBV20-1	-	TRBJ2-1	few	TGCAGTGCTAGAGGGACTACCAACAATGAGCAGTTCTTC	CSARGTTNNEQFF
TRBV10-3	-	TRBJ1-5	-	TGTGCCATCAGTGAGTCGCTAAATCAGCCCCAGCATTTT	CAISESLNQPQHF
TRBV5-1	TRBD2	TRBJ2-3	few	TGCGCCAGCAGCCCCGGACTAGCAGAAGATACGCAGTATTTT	CASSPGLAEDTQYF
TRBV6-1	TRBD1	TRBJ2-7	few	TGTGCCAGCGGGGACAGGGGAGCGGCCTACGAGCAGTACTTC	CASGDRGAAYEQYF
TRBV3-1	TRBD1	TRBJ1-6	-	TGTGCCAGCAGCCACCCGACAGGGCTCAATTCACCCCTCCACTTT	CASSHPTGLNSPLHF
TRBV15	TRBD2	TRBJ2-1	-	TGTGCCACCAGCAGATTAGCGGGGTTAAATGAGCAGTTCTTC	CATSRLAGLNEQFF